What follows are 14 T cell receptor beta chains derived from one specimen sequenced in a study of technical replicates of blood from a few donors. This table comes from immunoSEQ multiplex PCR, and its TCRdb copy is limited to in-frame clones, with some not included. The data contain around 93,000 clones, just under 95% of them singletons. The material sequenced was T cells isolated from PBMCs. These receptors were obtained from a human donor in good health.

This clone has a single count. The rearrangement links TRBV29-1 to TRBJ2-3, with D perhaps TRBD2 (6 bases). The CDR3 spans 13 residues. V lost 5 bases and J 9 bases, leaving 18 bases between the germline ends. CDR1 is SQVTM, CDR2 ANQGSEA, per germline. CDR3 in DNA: TGCAGCGTTTTGGGGACTGAGGCGATAACGCAGTATTTT. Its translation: CSVLGTEAITQYF.

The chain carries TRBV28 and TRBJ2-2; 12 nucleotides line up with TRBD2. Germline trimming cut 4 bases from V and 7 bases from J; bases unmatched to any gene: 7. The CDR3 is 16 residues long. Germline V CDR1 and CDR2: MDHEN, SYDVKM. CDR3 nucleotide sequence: TGTGCCAGCAGTTCAAGACTAGCGGGAGTAGACGGGGAGCTGTTTTTT. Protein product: CASSSRLAGVDGELFF.

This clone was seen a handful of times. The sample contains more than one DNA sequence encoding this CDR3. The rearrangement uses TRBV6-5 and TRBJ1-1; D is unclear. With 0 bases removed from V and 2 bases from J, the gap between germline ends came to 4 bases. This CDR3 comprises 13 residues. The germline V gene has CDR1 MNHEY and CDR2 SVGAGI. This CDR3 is CASSYSANTEAFF. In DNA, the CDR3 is TGTGCCAGCAGTTACTCGGCCAACACTGAAGCTTTCTTT.

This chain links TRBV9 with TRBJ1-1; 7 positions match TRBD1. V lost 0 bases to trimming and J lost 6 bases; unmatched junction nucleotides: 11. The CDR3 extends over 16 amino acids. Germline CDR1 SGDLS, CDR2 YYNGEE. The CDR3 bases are TGTGCCAGCAGCGTAGGGGGGACCGGGACAGAGCCTGAAGCTTTCTTT. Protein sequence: CASSVGGTGTEPEAFF.

The DNA of the CDR3 is TGTGCCAGCAGCGACGACGGGTACTCTGGAAACACCATATATTTT. Amino acid sequence: CASSDDGYSGNTIYF. The chain joins TRBV5-8 to TRBJ1-3; the D is unclear. Trimming pared 4 bases from V and 0 bases from J, leaving 11 bases between. The length of the CDR3 is 15 residues. Germline V gives CDR1 SGHTS, CDR2 YDEGEE.

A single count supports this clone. The CDR3 DNA reads as TGTGCCAGCAGCTTATATACAGGGAACACTGAAGCTTTCTTT. The encoded protein is CASSLYTGNTEAFF. V gene TRBV7-9 combines with J gene TRBJ1-1; a weak D match, TRBD1 (5 bases). Germline-derived CDR1 and CDR2 are SEHNR and FQNEAQ (reference sequence). Trimming stripped 2 bases from V and 1 base from J, with 8 bases between. This CDR3 has 14 residues. Based on the CDR3 plus reference TRBV7-9 and TRBJ1-1, the full variable domain is DTGVSQNPRHKITKRGQNVTFRCDPISEHNRLYWYRQTLGQGPEFLTYFQNEAQLEKSRLLSDRFSAERPKGSFSTLEIQRTEQGDSAMYLCASSLYTGNTEAFFGQGTRLTVV.

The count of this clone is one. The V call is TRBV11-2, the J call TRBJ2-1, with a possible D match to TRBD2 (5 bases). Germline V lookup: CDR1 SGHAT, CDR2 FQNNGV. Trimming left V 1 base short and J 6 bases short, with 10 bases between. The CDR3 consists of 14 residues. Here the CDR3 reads CASSLGLSGNEQFF. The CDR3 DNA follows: TGTGCCAGCAGCTTAGGTCTCAGCGGCAATGAGCAGTTCTTC.

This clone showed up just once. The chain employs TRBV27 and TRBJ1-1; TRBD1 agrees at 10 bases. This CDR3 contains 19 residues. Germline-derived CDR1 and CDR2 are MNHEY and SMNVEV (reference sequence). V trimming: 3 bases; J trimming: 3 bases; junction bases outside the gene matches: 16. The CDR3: CASSFPTPGQGRGDTEAFF. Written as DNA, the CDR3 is TGTGCCAGCAGTTTCCCTACTCCGGGACAGGGGCGAGGGGACACTGAAGCTTTCTTT.

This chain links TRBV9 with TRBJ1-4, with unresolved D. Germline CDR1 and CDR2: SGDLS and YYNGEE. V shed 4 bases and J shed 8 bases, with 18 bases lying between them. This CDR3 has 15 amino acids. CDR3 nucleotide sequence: TGTGCCAGCAGCCCAGCCTTAGTGCAGGCCGAAAAACTGTTTTTT. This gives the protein CASSPALVQAEKLFF.

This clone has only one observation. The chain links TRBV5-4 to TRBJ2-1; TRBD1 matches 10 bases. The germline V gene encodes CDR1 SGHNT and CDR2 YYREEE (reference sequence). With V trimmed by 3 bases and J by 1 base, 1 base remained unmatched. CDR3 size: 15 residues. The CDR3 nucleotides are TGTGCCAGCAGCTGGGACAGGGGTTCCTACAATGAGCAGTTCTTC. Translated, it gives CASSWDRGSYNEQFF. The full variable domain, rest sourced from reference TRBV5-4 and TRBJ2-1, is ETGVTQSPTHLIKTRGQQVTLRCSSQSGHNTVSWYQQALGQGPQFIFQYYREEENGRGNFPPRFSGLQFPNYSSELNVNALELDDSALYLCASSWDRGSYNEQFFGPGTRLTVL.

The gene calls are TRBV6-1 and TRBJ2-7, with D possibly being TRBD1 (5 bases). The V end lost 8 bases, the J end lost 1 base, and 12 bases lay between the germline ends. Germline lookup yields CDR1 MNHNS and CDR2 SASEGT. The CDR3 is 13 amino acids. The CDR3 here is CASQRGPSYEQYF. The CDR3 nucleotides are TGTGCCAGCCAAAGGGGCCCGTCCTACGAGCAGTACTTC.

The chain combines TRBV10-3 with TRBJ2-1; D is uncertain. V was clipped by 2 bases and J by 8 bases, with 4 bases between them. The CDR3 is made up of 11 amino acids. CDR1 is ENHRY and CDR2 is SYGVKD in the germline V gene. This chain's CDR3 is CAISEIYEQFF. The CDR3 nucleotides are TGTGCCATCAGTGAGATCTATGAGCAGTTCTTC.

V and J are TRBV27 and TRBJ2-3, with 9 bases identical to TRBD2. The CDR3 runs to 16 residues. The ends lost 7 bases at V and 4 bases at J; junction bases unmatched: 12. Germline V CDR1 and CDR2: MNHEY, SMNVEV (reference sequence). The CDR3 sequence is CASNLGLAGSSDTQYF. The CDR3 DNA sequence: TGTGCCAGCAATTTGGGCCTAGCGGGAAGCTCAGATACGCAGTATTTT.

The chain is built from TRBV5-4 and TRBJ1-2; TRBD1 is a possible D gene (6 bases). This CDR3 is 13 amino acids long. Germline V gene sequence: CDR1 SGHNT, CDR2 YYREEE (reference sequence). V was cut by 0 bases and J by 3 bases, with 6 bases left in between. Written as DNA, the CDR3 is TGTGCCAGCAGCTTGGGACAGGACTATGGCTACACCTTC. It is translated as CASSLGQDYGYTF.